The subject of this entry is one T cell receptor (beta chain). This specimen belongs to a study of T cell clones after liver transplantation. Study-wide background: TCRbeta sequencing after a pre-transplant mixed lymphocyte reaction identified graft-donor-reactive clones, later tracked in post-transplant blood. Blood was drawn pre-transplant, before withdrawal, and after full or failed withdrawal.

Clones were read by immunoSEQ multiplex PCR, and TCRdb kept only the in-frame ones, dropping some. There are approximately 6,000 clones in the sample; 81% occur only once, and 36% lies in the top ten. The junction had 4 bases not matched to a gene; V was cut back by 3 bases and J by 10 bases. The CDR3 extends over 15 amino acids. The germline gives CDR1 SEHNR, CDR2 FQNEAQ (reference sequence). The receptor's source is a human donor who received a liver transplant. Sequencing was performed on CD8+ T cells from blood, taken before liver transplant. The rearrangement uses TRBV7-9 and TRBJ2-1, with 15 bases identical to TRBD2. CDR3: CASSLSGLAGGEQFF. In DNA, the CDR3 is TGTGCCAGCAGCTTGTCTGGACTAGCGGGGGGGGAGCAGTTCTTC. The full variable domain, completed using reference TRBV7-9 and TRBJ2-1, is DTGVSQNPRHKITKRGQNVTFRCDPISEHNRLYWYRQTLGQGPEFLTYFQNEAQLEKSRLLSDRFSAERPKGSFSTLEIQRTEQGDSAMYLCASSLSGLAGGEQFFGPGTRLTVL.